This record looks at one TCR beta chain sequence and its context. Its antigen is not identified. Clones were read by immunoSEQ multiplex PCR, and TCRdb kept only the in-frame ones, dropping some. The sample has 100,000 or so clones, more than 85% seen once. This record belongs to a study of siplizumab effects on memory and regulatory T cells. The study's findings and limits: Apparently more diverse than memory cells, naive T cells also seemed major alloresponse contributors. Confirmation that proliferating Tregs from siplizumab cultures had suppressive function was not obtained. Solely a minor proportion of alloreactive clones could be assigned to unstimulated subsets. Proliferating CD4+ or CD8+ clones, roughly 75-95% of them, lacked an assignable naive or memory phenotype.

CDR1 and CDR2 (germline): SEHNR, FQNEAQ (reference sequence). The length of the CDR3 is 15 residues. Trimming removed 7 bases from V and 1 base from J; junction bases left unmatched: 4. The specimen was CD4+ T cells sorted from blood. The chain combines TRBV7-9 with TRBJ2-3; 11 nucleotides align to TRBD2. This sequence was found in a human donor in good health. The CDR3 protein is CASTQLAGGTDTQYF. In DNA, the CDR3 is TGTGCCAGCACCCAACTAGCGGGGGGCACAGATACGCAGTATTTT.